This paragraph covers one TCR beta chain sequence. Its antigen is still unknown. The sample is drawn from a study of cytomegalovirus exposure and HLA in healthy donors. Notes on the study in general: Later, TCR association rates were found to vary by HLA locus, highest for DRB1 and lowest for HLA-C.

A multiplex PCR was run with 60 Vbeta primers and 13 Jbeta primers. TCRdb keeps only in-frame clones here, not all; method: immunoSEQ multiplex PCR. The table has approximately 220,000 clones, roughly 84% seen once. After removal of 2 bases from V and 0 bases from J, the junction contained 11 bases not matched to a gene. CDR1 and CDR2 from the germline V gene are MNHNS and SASEGT. The CDR3 length is 18 residues. The clonotype originates from a girl aged 10 to 17 in good health and CMV-seronegative. The sequencing input was PBMCs. The V and J genes are TRBV6-1 and TRBJ2-3, with 7 bases identical to TRBD2. In DNA, the CDR3 is TGTGCCAGCAGTGAAAAACTGACTAGCCGAAAAAGCACAGATACGCAGTATTTT. Translated: CASSEKLTSRKSTDTQYF.